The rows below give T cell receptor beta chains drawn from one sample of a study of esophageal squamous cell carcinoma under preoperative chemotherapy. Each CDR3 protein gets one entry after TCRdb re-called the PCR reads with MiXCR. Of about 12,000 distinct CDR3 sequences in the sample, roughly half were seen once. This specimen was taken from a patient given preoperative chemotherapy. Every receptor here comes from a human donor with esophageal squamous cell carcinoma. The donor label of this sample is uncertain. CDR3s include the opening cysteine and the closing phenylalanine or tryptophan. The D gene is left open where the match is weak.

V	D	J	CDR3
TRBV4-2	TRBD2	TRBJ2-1	CASSQDAGGTYNEQFF
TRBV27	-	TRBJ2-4	CASRGMAKNIQYF
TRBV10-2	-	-	CASREPNGLADTGLMGEQYF
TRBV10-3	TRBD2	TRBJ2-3	CAISARGAQDTQYF
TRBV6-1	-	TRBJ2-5	CASSEETQYF
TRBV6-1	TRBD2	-	CARSDGTSASYTQYF
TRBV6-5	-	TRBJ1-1	CASSYLRTDTEAFF
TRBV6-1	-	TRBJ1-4	CASSSRPRGEKLFF
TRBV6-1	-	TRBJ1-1	CASQLQSNTEAFF
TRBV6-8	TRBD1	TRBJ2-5	CARNTHRGRQETQYF
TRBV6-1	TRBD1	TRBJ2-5	CASSRTGDETQYF
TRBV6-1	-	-	CASSEFWGSYKDMQYF
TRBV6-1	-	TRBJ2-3	CARGERVEDTQYF
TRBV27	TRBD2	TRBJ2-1	CASSLAGGPGEQFF
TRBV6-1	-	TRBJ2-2	CASRLIRDTGELFF
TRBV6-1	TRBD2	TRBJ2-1	CASSDPGLAPGEQFF
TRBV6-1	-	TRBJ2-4	CASSEVGASGGRENIQYF
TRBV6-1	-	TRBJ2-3	CASSELWRSATDTQYF
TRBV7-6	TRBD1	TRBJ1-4	CASSPAGGTHEKLFF
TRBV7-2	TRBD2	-	CASRGRGGRAKETQYF
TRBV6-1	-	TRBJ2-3	CASSEFWGCYKDTQYF
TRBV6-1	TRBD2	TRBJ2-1	CASGTSGTLSYNEQFF
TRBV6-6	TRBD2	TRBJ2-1	CASSYSMLAGGPREQFF
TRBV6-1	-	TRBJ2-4	CASRTSGATDTQYF
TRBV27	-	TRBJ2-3	CASSLFGGLQETQYF
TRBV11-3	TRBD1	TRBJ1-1	CASSSGTVNTEAFF
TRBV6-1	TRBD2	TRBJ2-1	CASSEFVGRGNEQFF
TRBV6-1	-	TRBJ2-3	CASSENGIATETQYF
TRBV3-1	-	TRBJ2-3	CASSQAVTDTQYF
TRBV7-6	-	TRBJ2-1	CASSFNEARIEQFF
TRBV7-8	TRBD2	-	CASSPSGGRVGNEQYF
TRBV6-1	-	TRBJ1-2	CASSEDIGYTF
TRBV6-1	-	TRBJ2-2	CASSEGWGTGKLFF
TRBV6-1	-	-	CASSQTEYEQYF
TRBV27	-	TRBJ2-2	CASSESGRTNTGELFF
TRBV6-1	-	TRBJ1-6	CASTAGVGGNSPLHF
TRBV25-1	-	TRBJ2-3	CASSGHLSTDTQYF
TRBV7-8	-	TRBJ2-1	CASSLSGLSPYNEQFF
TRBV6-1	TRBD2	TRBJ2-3	CASRLLAGASNAQFF
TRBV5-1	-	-	CASSGDGPNEQYF
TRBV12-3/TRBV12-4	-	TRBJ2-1	CASSLAGSATEQFF
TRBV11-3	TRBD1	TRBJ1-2	CASSLDSGGYGYTF
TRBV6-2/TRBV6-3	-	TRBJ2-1	CASSYEPGVAYNEQFF
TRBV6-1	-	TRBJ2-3	CASSATPREVRAHAQYF
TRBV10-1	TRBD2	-	CASSSSGRPYEQYF
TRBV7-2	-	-	CASSPSGFSSYEQYF
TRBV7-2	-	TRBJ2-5	CASSLSGWSETQYF
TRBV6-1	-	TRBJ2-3	CASSEGVSTGKQYF
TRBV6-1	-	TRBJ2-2	CVGSQGVRTDELYF
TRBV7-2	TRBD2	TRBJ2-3	CASSLELLAGGLDKQYF
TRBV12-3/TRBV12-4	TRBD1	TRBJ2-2	CASSSLRGLTGELFF
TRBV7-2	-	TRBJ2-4	CASSSTTIAKNIQYF
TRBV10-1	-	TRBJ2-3	CASSESRGPTDTQYF
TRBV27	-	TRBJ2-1	CASSATGVPYNEQFF
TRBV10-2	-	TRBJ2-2	CASSSAGELFF
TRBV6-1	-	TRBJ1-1	CASSEVRTEAFF
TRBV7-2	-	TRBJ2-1	CASSPTGQNYEQFF